Listed here are 7 T cell receptor beta chains from one sample, sequenced in a study of blood T cells in healthy people across ages. PCR was performed a second time for about 7 to 12 cycles using a sample-barcoded 5' primer and a J-beta primer mix. MiXCR, run by TCRdb on the 5' RACE reads, gives a single entry per CDR3 protein. There are 1.5 million to 2 million distinct CDR3 sequences in the sample; roughly 28% occur only once, and about 7.7% lies in the top ten. Sequencing was done on a sample of blood. These receptors were collected from a woman aged 25 to 39 in good health.

This chain links TRBV5-1 with TRBJ1-1; weak D call: TRBD1 (5 bases). The CDR3 sequence is 15 residues long. V was cut by 3 bases and J by 2 bases, with 14 bases left in between. The germline CDR1 and CDR2 sequences are SGHRS and YFSETQ. This chain's CDR3 is CASSSAGTDNTEAFF. Here the CDR3 DNA reads TGCGCCAGCAGCTCTGCCGGGACGGATAACACTGAAGCTTTCTTT.

The genes are TRBV12-3 or TRBV12-4 and TRBJ1-1; the D is unclear. This CDR3 is 16 amino acids long. Between the trimmed V and J ends, which lost 1 base and 0 bases, there was a span of 12 bases. The chain's CDR3 is CASSLVAGVVNTEAFF. The CDR3 DNA is TGTGCCAGCAGTTTAGTTGCTGGCGTCGTGAACACTGAAGCTTTCTTT.

The chain carries TRBV29-1 and TRBJ1-4; unclear D gene. Looked up from germline, CDR1 is SQVTM and CDR2 is ANQGSEA. The V and J ends lost 3 bases and 4 bases respectively, with 12 bases between them. The CDR3 is 14 residues long. CDR3: CSVDPIGRNEKLFF. The CDR3 DNA reads TGCAGCGTTGACCCGATCGGACGTAATGAAAAACTGTTTTTT.

The gene calls are TRBV6-1 and TRBJ2-5, with a tentative D call TRBD2 (6 bases). V shed 1 base and J shed 6 bases, with 15 bases lying between them. The CDR3 loop spans 15 amino acids. Germline loops: CDR1 MNHNS, CDR2 SASEGT. The CDR3: CASSEVGSGRQTQYF. DNA for the CDR3: TGTGCCAGCAGTGAAGTTGGCTCAGGGAGGCAGACCCAGTACTTC.

This clonotype was seen once. The genes are TRBV20-1 and TRBJ2-5, with unresolved D. The CDR3 runs to 17 residues. Germline loops: CDR1 DFQATT, CDR2 SNEGSKA (reference sequence). Deletions cut 5 bases from V and 4 bases from J, with 26 bases between. CDR3 residues: CSALASSSTDPPETQYF. CDR3 sequence (DNA): TGCAGTGCTCTCGCCTCATCCTCGACGGACCCCCCAGAGACCCAGTACTTC.

This clonotype was counted only a few times. The chain recombines TRBV11-2 with TRBJ2-7, with D perhaps TRBD2 (6 bases). Germline V gene data show CDR1 as SGHAT and CDR2 as FQNNGV. There are 16 residues in the CDR3. V lost 1 base to trimming and J lost 3 bases, with 16 bases between them. The CDR3 DNA sequence: TGTGCCAGCAGCTTAGGGGGGGAACCGCCCGGCTACGAGCAGTACTTC. This encodes CASSLGGEPPGYEQYF.

The sample holds a few counts of this clonotype. Its ends do not fully match the called genes, so a read error is possible. The chain links TRBV11-2 to TRBJ2-7, with D perhaps TRBD1 (6 bases). Germline loops: CDR1 SGHAT, CDR2 FQNNGV. CDR3 length equals 14 residues. This CDR3 is CASNLNQGNYEQYF. The CDR3 DNA sequence: TGTGCCAGCAACTTAAATCAGGGGAACTACGAGCAGTACTTC.